This T cell receptor beta chain was identified in a study of OX40 agonist ivuxolimab in advanced cancers. Across the study: Partial response was recorded in three patients: one hepatocellular carcinoma and two cutaneous melanoma cases. Study observations and caveats: Dose levels from 0.1 to 3.0 mg/kg saw CD4+ and CD8+ blood T cells expand clonally by week 6. It was not determined which antigens were specifically recognized by the peripheral T cells that had undergone clonal expansion. A proportion of nonresponders additionally exhibited low normalized T-cell clonal expansion.

The repertoire was sequenced with immunoSEQ multiplex PCR; TCRdb's copy has only in-frame clones and lacks some. The top ten clones hold around 38% of a sample with some 11,000 clones, roughly 70% of them seen once. A note on this clone: Its matching antigen is unknown.

The CDR3 has 14 amino acids. The V gene's germline CDR1 is SNHLY and CDR2 FYNNEI. Losses at the gene ends were 6 bases for V and 6 bases for J; bases not matched to a gene: 5. The TCR was taken from an adult with an advanced solid tumor such as melanoma, head and neck, liver or kidney cancer. The V and J genes are TRBV2 and TRBJ2-1; 10 positions match TRBD1. The sequenced sample was CD4+ or CD8+ T cells sorted from blood, obtained in a trial of the OX40 agonist ivuxolimab. The CDR3 here is CASSPGQGLNEQFF. The DNA for the CDR3 is TGTGCCAGCAGCCCGGGACAGGGGCTCAATGAGCAGTTCTTC.